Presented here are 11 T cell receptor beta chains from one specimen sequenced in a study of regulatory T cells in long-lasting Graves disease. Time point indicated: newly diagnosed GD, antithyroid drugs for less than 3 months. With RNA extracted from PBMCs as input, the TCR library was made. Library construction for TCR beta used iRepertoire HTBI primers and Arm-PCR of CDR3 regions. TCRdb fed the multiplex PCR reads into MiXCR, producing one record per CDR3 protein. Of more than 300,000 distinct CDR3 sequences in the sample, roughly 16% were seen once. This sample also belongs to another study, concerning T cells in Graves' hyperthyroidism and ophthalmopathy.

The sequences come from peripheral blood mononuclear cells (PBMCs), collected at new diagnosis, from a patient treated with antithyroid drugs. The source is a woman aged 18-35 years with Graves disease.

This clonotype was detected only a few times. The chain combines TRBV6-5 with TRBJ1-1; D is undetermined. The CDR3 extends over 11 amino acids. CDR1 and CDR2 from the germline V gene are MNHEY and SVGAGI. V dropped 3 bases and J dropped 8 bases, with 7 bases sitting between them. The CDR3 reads CASSYLGEAFF. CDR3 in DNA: TGTGCCAGCAGTTATTTGGGGGAAGCTTTCTTT.

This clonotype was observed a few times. In nucleotides, the CDR3 is TGTGCCAGCAGTTTAGGGACGGGGGTCCGTGGCTACACCTTC. Its protein product is CASSLGTGVRGYTF. The chain couples TRBV12-3 or TRBV12-4 to TRBJ1-2; weak D call: TRBD1 (5 bases). Between the trimmed V and J ends, which lost 1 base and 7 bases, there was a span of 13 bases. This CDR3 contains 14 residues.

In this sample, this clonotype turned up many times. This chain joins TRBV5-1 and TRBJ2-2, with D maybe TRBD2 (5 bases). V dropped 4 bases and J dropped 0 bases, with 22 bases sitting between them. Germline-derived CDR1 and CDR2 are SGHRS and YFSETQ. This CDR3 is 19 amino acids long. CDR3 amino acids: CASSARTGEDTANTGELFF. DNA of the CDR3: TGCGCCAGCAGCGCACGGACTGGGGAAGATACCGCGAACACCGGGGAGCTGTTTTTT. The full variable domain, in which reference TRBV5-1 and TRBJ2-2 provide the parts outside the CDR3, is KAGVTQTPRYLIKTRGQQVTLSCSPISGHRSVSWYQQTPGQGLQFLFEYFSETQRNKGNFPGRFSGRQFSNSRSEMNVSTLELGDSALYLCASSARTGEDTANTGELFFGEGSRLTVL.

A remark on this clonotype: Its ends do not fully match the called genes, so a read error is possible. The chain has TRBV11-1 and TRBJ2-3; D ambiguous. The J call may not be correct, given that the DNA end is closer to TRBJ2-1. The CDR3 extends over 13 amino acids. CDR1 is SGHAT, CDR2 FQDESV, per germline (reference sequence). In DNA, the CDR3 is TGTGCCAGCAGCCAAACTATGGCCAATGCGCAGTTCTTC. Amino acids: CASSQTMANAQFF.

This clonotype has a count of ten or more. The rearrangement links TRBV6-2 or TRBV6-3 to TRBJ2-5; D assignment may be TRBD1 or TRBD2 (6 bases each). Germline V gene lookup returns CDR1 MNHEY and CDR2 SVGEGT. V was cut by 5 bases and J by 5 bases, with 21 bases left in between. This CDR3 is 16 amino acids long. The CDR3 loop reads CASSDIQPGAGETQYF. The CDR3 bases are TGTGCCAGCAGTGATATTCAGCCGGGGGCGGGGGAGACCCAGTACTTC.

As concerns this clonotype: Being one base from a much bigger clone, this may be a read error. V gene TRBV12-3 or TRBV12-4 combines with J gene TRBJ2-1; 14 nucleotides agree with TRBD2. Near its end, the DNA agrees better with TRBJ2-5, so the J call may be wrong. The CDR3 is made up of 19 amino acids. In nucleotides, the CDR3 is TGTGCCAGCAGTCGTGTCGGCCCCAGACTAGCGGGAGGGCCGGGGACCCAGTACTTC. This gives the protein CASSRVGPRLAGGPGTQYF.

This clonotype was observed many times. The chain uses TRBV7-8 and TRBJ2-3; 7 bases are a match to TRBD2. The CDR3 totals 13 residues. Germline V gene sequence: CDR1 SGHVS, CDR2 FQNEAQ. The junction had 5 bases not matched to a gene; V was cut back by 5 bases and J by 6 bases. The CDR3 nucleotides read TGTGCCAGCAGCGCCCGGGGGGAGGATACGCAGTATTTT. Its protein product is CASSARGEDTQYF.

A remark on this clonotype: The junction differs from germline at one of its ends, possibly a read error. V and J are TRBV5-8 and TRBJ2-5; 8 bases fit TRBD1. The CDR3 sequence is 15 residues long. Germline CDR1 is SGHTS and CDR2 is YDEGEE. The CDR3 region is CASSQRQGTGEAQYF. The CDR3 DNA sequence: TGTGCCAGCAGCCAAAGACAGGGGACAGGAGAGGCCCAGTACTTC. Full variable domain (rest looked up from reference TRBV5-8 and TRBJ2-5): EAGVTQSPTHLIKTRGQQATLRCSPISGHTSVYWYQQALGLGLQFLLWYDEGEERNRGNFPPRFSGRQFPNYSSELNVNALELEDSALYLCASSQRQGTGEAQYFGPGTRLLVL.

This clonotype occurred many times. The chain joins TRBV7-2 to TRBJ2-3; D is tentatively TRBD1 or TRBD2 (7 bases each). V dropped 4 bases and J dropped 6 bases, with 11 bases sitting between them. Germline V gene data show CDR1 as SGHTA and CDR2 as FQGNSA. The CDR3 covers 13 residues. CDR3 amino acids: CASSSQGGDTQYF. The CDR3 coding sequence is TGTGCCAGCAGCTCCCAGGGGGGGGATACGCAGTATTTT.

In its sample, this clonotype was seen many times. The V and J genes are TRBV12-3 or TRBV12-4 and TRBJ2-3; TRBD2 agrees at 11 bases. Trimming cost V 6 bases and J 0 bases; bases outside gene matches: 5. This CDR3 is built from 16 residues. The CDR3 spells CASSFWTSGSTDTQYF. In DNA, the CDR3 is TGTGCCAGCAGCTTTTGGACTAGCGGGAGCACAGATACGCAGTATTTT.

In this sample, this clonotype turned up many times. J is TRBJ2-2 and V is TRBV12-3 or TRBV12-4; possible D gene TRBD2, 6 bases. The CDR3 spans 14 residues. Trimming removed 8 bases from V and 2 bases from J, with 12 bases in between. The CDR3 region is CASLSGTNTGELFF. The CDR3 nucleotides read TGTGCCAGCCTTTCGGGGACTAACACCGGGGAGCTGTTTTTT.